Shown below are 17 T cell receptor beta chains from a single sample sequenced in a study of blood T cell repertoires in COVID-19. The protocol was immunoSEQ multiplex PCR, while the TCRdb copy is restricted to in-frame clones and leaves out a portion. The sample carries over 95,000 clones, 84% recorded once. The sequencing sample was made of peripheral blood. These receptors were taken from a woman in her fifties or sixties with acute or convalescent COVID-19.

The chain employs TRBV29-1 and TRBJ1-1, with a tentative D call TRBD1 (6 bases). This CDR3 region has 15 residues. The ends were cut back, 7 bases at V and 1 base at J, with 19 bases in the middle. CDR1 SQVTM and CDR2 ANQGSEA come from the germline V gene. This CDR3 is CSATLTGTPNTEAFF. The CDR3 DNA sequence: TGCAGCGCTACACTGACCGGGACACCGAACACTGAAGCTTTCTTT.

The J gene is TRBJ1-1, the V gene TRBV6-6; possible D gene TRBD1, 6 bases. The ends were cut back, 8 bases at V and 1 base at J, with 17 bases in the middle. The CDR3 covers 15 residues. The V gene's germline CDR1 is MNHNY and CDR2 SVGAGI (reference sequence). CDR3 sequence: CASGQGGRGNTEAFF. In nucleotides, the CDR3 is TGTGCCAGCGGCCAAGGCGGCAGGGGGAACACTGAAGCTTTCTTT.

The genes are TRBV4-3 and TRBJ1-3; D remains ambiguous. Trimming stripped 3 bases from V and 4 bases from J, with 10 bases between. Per the germline V gene, CDR1 is LGHNA and CDR2 is YSLEER. The CDR3 extends over 14 amino acids. CDR3 bases: TGCGCCAGCAGCCAGGGCGTTTCGGGAAACACCATATATTTT. Translating gives CASSQGVSGNTIYF.

This clone appeared once. The J gene is TRBJ1-2, the V gene TRBV24-1; D is perhaps TRBD1 (5 bases). The germline gives CDR1 KGHDR, CDR2 SFDVKD. V was pared by 1 base and J by 2 bases, with 7 bases between. The CDR3 is made up of 14 amino acids. CDR3 region: CATSDFPGNYGYTF. CDR3 in DNA: TGTGCCACCAGTGATTTTCCAGGGAACTATGGCTACACCTTC.

This chain uses TRBV9 with TRBJ1-2; no clear D. With 4 bases removed from V and 6 bases from J, the gap between germline ends came to 22 bases. The CDR3 has 16 amino acids. CDR1 is SGDLS and CDR2 is YYNGEE in the germline V gene. The CDR3 sequence is CASSLFGGKSSDGYTF. CDR3 nucleotides: TGTGCCAGCAGCCTATTTGGAGGCAAGAGTTCGGATGGCTACACCTTC.

In this sample, this clone turned up once. The chain uses TRBV2 and TRBJ1-5; D gene unclear. Germline V gene data show CDR1 as SNHLY and CDR2 as FYNNEI. V was pared by 7 bases and J by 0 bases, with 13 bases between. This CDR3 spans 15 amino acids. The CDR3: CASKRDTYSNQPQHF. The CDR3 region has the DNA TGTGCCAGCAAAAGAGACACTTATAGCAATCAGCCCCAGCATTTT.

The table lists this clone with a count of one. This sequence joins TRBV6-5 and TRBJ1-1; possible D gene TRBD1, 5 bases. Trimming pared 0 bases from V and 1 base from J, leaving 12 bases between. This CDR3 region has 16 residues. CDR1 MNHEY and CDR2 SVGAGI come from the germline V gene. CDR3 sequence reads: CASSYSRVGGNTEAFF. In DNA form, the CDR3 reads TGTGCCAGCAGTTACTCCAGGGTGGGAGGGAACACTGAAGCTTTCTTT.

The J gene is TRBJ2-7, the V gene TRBV18; 11 nucleotides line up with TRBD2. V trimming: 3 bases; J trimming: 4 bases; junction bases outside the gene matches: 5. The CDR3 is 15 amino acids. Germline V gene sequence: CDR1 KGHSH, CDR2 LQKENI. The CDR3 DNA reads as TGTGCCAGCTCACCGACCGGGACTAGCGGTTACGAGCAGTACTTC. Its translation is CASSPTGTSGYEQYF.

The chain carries TRBV3-1 (or the pseudogene TRBV3-2) and TRBJ1-1; TRBD1 matches 9 bases. Germline trimming cut 0 bases from V and 1 base from J; bases unmatched to any gene: 3. Germline CDR1 is LGHDT and CDR2 is YNNKEL (reference sequence). The CDR3 loop spans 16 amino acids. Here the CDR3 DNA reads TGTGCCAGCAGCCAAGATTTGACAGGGGGGAACACTGAAGCTTTCTTT. Its translation: CASSQDLTGGNTEAFF.

The CDR3 DNA reads as TGTGCCAGTAGTACTTCCGCCTCTGGACTAGCGGGGTACTCTGGGGCCAACGTCCTGACTTTC. Amino acids: CASSTSASGLAGYSGANVLTF. The rearrangement joins TRBV19 to TRBJ2-6; 12 nucleotides agree with TRBD2. Trimming removed 4 bases from V and 0 bases from J; junction bases left unmatched: 13. This CDR3 has 21 amino acids. Germline V CDR1 and CDR2: LNHDA, SQIVND (reference sequence).

The chain recombines TRBV30 with TRBJ2-7, with D possibly being TRBD1 (7 bases). Trimming left V 3 bases short and J 3 bases short, with 12 bases between. The CDR3 loop spans 13 amino acids. Germline CDR1 GTSNPN, CDR2 SVGIG (reference sequence). The CDR3 nucleotides read TGTGCCTGGAGCGCGGGACAGTACTACGAGCAGTACTTC. Its translation is CAWSAGQYYEQYF.

The CDR3 spells CASSKRDRGADTQYF. CDR3 sequence (DNA): TGCGCCAGCAGCAAGAGGGACAGGGGGGCAGATACGCAGTATTTT. The rearrangement uses TRBV5-1 and TRBJ2-3, with 11 bases identical to TRBD1. Per germline, CDR1 SGHRS and CDR2 YFSETQ. V dropped 4 bases and J dropped 4; count of bases not matched to a gene: 5. This CDR3 spans 15 amino acids.

The chain recombines TRBV10-3 with TRBJ2-2; 10 nucleotides agree with TRBD1. This CDR3 spans 16 amino acids. V was clipped by 4 bases and J by 7 bases; unmatched bases: 9. Germline assignment: CDR1 ENHRY and CDR2 SYGVKD. The CDR3: CAISGSRDRGGGELFF. The DNA of the CDR3 is TGTGCCATCAGTGGTTCCCGGGACAGGGGAGGCGGGGAGCTGTTTTTT.

This chain joins TRBV7-2 and TRBJ1-1; unclear D gene. Germline CDR1 SGHTA, CDR2 FQGNSA. The CDR3 consists of 14 residues. Trimming left V 2 bases short and J 5 bases short, with 12 bases between. The CDR3 nucleotides read TGTGCCAGCAGCTTATTTACAGTTGAGACTGAAGCTTTCTTT. This gives the protein CASSLFTVETEAFF.

This clone was seen only a few times. The genes are TRBV4-1 and TRBJ2-7; TRBD1 is a possible D gene (5 bases). CDR3 length: 13 residues. Trimming took off 0 bases at V and 3 bases at J, with 6 bases between the two ends. Germline CDR1 is MGHRA and CDR2 is YSYEKL. CDR3 amino acids: CASSQDRDYEQYF. The CDR3 nucleotides are TGCGCCAGCAGCCAAGACAGGGACTACGAGCAGTACTTC.

The V gene is TRBV2, the J gene TRBJ2-6; a possible D gene is TRBD1 (5 bases). Trimming stripped 3 bases from V and 5 bases from J, with 5 bases between. This CDR3 is 13 amino acids long. CDR1 is SNHLY and CDR2 is FYNNEI in the germline V gene. CDR3 residues: CASSEGRANVLTF. The CDR3 nucleotides are TGTGCCAGCAGTGAGGGGCGGGCCAACGTCCTGACTTTC.

As DNA, the CDR3 is TGTGCCAGCAGTCCCCTCCGGGACACTGAAGCTTTCTTT. Protein: CASSPLRDTEAFF. The rearrangement joins TRBV27 to TRBJ1-1; D is uncertain. The CDR3 spans 13 residues. CDR1 MNHEY and CDR2 SMNVEV come from the germline V gene (reference sequence). Trimming took 5 bases from V and 3 from J, leaving 10 bases between them.